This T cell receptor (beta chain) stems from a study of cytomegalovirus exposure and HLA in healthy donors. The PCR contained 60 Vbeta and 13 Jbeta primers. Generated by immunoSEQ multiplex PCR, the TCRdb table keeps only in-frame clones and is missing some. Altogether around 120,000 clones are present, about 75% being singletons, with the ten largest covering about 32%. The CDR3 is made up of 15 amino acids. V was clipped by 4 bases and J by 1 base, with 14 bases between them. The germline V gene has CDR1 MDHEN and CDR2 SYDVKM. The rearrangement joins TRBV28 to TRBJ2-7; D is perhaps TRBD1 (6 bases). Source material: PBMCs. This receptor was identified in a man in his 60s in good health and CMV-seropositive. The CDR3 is CASSSLSTGSYEQYF. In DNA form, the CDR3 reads TGTGCCAGCAGTTCCCTCTCGACAGGATCCTACGAGCAGTACTTC.